This T cell receptor (beta chain) derives from a study of CD8+ T cells in alopecia areata. The treatment: oral pan-JAK inhibitor, 5-10 mg twice daily. cDNA reverse transcribed from extracted RNA served as the sequencing template. Sequenced by immunoSEQ multiplex PCR; TCRdb stores in-frame clones only, minus some. The sample has about 210,000 clones; under 70% are singletons. The sample holds one count of this clone. Germline V gene data show CDR1 as WSHSY and CDR2 as SAAADI. V lost 2 bases, J lost 0 bases, and 7 bases lay in between. The CDR3 sequence is 14 residues long. This sequence originates from a human donor with alopecia areata. The source material was CD4+ T cells sorted from blood, sampled around week 44, from a patient treated with tofacitinib. The chain uses TRBV10-2 and TRBJ1-1; the D is unclear. CDR3 in amino acids: CASSEDNMNTEAFF. Written as DNA, the CDR3 is TGCGCCAGCAGTGAGGACAATATGAACACTGAAGCTTTCTTT.